This TCR beta chain was identified during a study of blood T cell repertoires in COVID-19. About the research overall: Nucleic acid was either cDNA or gDNA, and it came from T cells, B-cell-depleted T cells, or PBMCs.

Germline CDR1 and CDR2: LGHNA and YNFKEQ. This CDR3 region has 16 residues. V gave up 0 bases and J gave up 2 bases; unmatched junction bases: 1. Assay: immunoSEQ multiplex PCR; the TCRdb copy retains only in-frame clones and omits some. The sample lists approximately 12,000 clones, about nine tenths occurring once. The origin of this receptor is a woman aged 70-85 years with active COVID-19. The chain links TRBV4-2 to TRBJ2-1; 10 positions agree with TRBD2. The sample consisted of peripheral blood. The chain's CDR3 is CASSQDLAGAYNEQFF. The CDR3 DNA reads as TGTGCCAGCAGCCAAGATCTAGCGGGGGCCTACAATGAGCAGTTCTTC.